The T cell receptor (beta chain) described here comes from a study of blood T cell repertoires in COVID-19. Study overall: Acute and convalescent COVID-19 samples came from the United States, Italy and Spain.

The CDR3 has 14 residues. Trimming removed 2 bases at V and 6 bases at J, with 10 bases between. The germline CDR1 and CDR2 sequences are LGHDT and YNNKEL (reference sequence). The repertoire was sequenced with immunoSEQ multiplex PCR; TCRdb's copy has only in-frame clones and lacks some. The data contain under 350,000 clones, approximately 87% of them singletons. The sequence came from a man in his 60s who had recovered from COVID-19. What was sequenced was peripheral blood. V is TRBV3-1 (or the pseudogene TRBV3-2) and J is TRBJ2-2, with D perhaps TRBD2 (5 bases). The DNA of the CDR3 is TGTGCCAGCAGCCAAATCGGAGGAGCCGGGGAGCTGTTTTTT. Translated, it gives CASSQIGGAGELFF.